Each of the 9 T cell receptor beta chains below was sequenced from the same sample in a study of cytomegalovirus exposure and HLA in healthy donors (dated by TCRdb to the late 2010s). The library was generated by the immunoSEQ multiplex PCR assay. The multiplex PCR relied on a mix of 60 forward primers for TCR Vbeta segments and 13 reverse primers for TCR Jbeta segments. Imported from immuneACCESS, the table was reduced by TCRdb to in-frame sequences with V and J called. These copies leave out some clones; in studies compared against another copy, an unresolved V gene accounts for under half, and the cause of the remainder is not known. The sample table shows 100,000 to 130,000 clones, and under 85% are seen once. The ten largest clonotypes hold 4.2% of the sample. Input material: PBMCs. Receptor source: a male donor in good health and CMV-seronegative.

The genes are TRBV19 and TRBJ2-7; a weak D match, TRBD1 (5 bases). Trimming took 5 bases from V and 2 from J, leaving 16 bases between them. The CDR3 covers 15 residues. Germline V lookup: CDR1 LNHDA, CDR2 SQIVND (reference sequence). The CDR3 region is CASSPGGGATYEQYF. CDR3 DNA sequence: TGTGCCAGTAGTCCCGGTGGTGGGGCGACCTACGAGCAGTACTTC. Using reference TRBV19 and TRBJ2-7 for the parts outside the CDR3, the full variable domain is DGGITQSPKYLFRKEGQNVTLSCEQNLNHDAMYWYRQDPGQGLRLIYYSQIVNDFQKGDIAEGYSVSREKKESFPLTVTSAQKNPTAFYLCASSPGGGATYEQYFGPGTRLTVT.

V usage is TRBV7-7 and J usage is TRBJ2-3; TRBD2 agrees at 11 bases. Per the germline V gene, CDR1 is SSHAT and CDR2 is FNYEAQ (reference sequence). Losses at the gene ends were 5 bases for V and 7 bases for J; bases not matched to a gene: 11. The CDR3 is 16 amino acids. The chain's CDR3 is CASSPGGTSGAHTQYF. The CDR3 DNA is TGTGCCAGCAGCCCAGGGGGGACTAGCGGAGCTCATACGCAGTATTTT.

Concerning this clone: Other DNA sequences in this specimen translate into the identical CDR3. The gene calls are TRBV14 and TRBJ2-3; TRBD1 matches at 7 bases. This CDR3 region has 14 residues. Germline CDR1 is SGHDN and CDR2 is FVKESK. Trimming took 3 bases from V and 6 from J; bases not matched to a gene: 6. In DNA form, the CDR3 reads TGTGCCAGCAGCCAGGACAGGTCTGCCGATACGCAGTATTTT. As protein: CASSQDRSADTQYF.

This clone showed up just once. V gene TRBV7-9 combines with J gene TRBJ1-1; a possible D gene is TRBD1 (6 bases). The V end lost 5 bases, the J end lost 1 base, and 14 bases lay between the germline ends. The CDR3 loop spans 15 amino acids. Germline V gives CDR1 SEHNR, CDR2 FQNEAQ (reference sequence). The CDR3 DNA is TGTGCCAGCAGCACGCAAACAGGGAGGAACACTGAAGCTTTCTTT. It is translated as CASSTQTGRNTEAFF. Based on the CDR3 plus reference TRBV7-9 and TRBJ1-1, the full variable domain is DTGVSQNPRHKITKRGQNVTFRCDPISEHNRLYWYRQTLGQGPEFLTYFQNEAQLEKSRLLSDRFSAERPKGSFSTLEIQRTEQGDSAMYLCASSTQTGRNTEAFFGQGTRLTVV.

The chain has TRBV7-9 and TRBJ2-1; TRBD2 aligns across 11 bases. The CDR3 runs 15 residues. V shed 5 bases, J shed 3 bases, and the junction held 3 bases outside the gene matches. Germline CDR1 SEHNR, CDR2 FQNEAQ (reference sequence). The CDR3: CASSLTSGVYNEQFF. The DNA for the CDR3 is TGTGCCAGCAGCCTGACTAGCGGGGTCTACAATGAGCAGTTCTTC.

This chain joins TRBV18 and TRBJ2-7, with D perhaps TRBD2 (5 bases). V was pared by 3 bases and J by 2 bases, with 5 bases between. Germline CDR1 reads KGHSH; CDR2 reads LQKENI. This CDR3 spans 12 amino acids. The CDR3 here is CASSPGTYEQYF. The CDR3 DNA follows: TGTGCCAGCTCACCCGGGACCTACGAGCAGTACTTC.

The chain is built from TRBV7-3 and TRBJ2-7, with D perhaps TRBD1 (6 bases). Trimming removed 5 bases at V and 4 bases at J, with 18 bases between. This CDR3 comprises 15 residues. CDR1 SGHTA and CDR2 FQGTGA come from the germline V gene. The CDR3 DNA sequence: TGTGCCAGCAGCGATACAGGGCCCCGCCCTTACGAGCAGTACTTC. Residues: CASSDTGPRPYEQYF.

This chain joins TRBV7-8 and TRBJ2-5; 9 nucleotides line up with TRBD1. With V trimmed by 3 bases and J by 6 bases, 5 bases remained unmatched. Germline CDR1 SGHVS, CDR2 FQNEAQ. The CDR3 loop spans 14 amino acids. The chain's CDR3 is CASSFPGTGQTQYF. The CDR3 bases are TGTGCCAGCAGCTTTCCCGGGACAGGGCAGACCCAGTACTTC.

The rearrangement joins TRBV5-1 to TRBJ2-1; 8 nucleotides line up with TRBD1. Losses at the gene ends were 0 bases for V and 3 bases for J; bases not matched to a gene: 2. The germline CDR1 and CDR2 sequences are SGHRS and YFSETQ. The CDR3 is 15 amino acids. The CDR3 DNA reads TGCGCCAGCAGCTTGGGACAGGGGCGCTACAATGAGCAGTTCTTC. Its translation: CASSLGQGRYNEQFF. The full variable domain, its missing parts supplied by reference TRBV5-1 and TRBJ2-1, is KAGVTQTPRYLIKTRGQQVTLSCSPISGHRSVSWYQQTPGQGLQFLFEYFSETQRNKGNFPGRFSGRQFSNSRSEMNVSTLELGDSALYLCASSLGQGRYNEQFFGPGTRLTVL.